This entry features one T cell receptor (beta chain) sequence. Treatment described: around 19 received Ad26.COV2.S at low or high dose, single or two shots; about 5 received placebo; per-sample allocation not given. Collection of the samples took place on day 63 after the first injection of vaccine or placebo. An Ad26 vector expressing Wuhan-strain SARS-CoV-2 spike constituted the vaccine. This sample was taken from a study of Ad26.COV2.S vaccination and SARS-CoV-2 variants. Overall study: Each vaccinee took Ad26.COV2.S intramuscularly, once or twice 56 days apart.

Germline CDR1 is SGHVS and CDR2 is FNYEAQ. Trimming cost V 2 bases and J 2 bases, with 12 bases left between them. CDR3 length: 15 residues. TCRdb's table, derived via immunoSEQ multiplex PCR, lists solely in-frame clones and lacks some. The sample holds roughly 460,000 clones, approximately 90% seen once. This TCR was recovered from a person between 18 and 60 years old who received the Ad26.COV2.S COVID-19 vaccine or a placebo. J is TRBJ2-5 and V is TRBV7-6; D perhaps matches TRBD1 (6 bases). The sample was peripheral blood, taken in a trial of Ad26.COV2.S vaccine versus placebo. The CDR3 DNA reads TGTGCCAGCAGCTTATCAGGACAGAGGCAAGAGACCCAGTACTTC. Protein: CASSLSGQRQETQYF.